The 2 T cell receptor beta chains given below trace back to one sample, sequenced in a study of T cells in Graves' hyperthyroidism and ophthalmopathy (dated by TCRdb to about 2019). The library was generated by multiplex PCR. The run used an Illumina HiSeq 2000. The TCR beta CDR3 regions were amplified from the RNA transcripts. For the first round of RT-PCR on the TCR CDR3, the HTBI primer set was used together with the Qiagen OneStep RT-PCR kit. TCRdb reprocessing: public reads trimmed at Q25 with fastp, clones called with MiXCR, in-frame beta chains kept. CDR3 protein sequences are deduplicated, and each keeps its most common genes and DNA. The sample table holds approximately 500,000 distinct CDR3 sequences, of which more than 45% were seen once. The ten most abundant clones make up around 8% of the sample. Sequenced: peripheral blood or thyroid tissue (not recorded which). The origin of the receptors is a woman between 18 and 29 years old with Graves' hyperthyroidism.

Note on this clonotype: Mismatch with germline at one junction end may stem from a read error. This chain joins TRBV27 and TRBJ2-7; no definite D call. The CDR3 covers 12 residues. The germline V gene has CDR1 MNHEY and CDR2 SMNVEV (reference sequence). The CDR3 DNA follows: TGTGCCAGCAGTGACGGATCCTACGAGCGGTACTTC. As protein: CASSDGSYERYF.

This clonotype appeared many times. The chain combines TRBV11-2 with TRBJ1-6; D ambiguous. V was cut by 1 base and J by 10 bases, with 8 bases left in between. Germline loops: CDR1 SGHAT, CDR2 FQNNGV. This CDR3 is built from 13 residues. The CDR3 region has the DNA TGTGCCAGCAGCTTAGCCCTTCAGTCACCCCTCCACTTT. Translation gives CASSLALQSPLHF.